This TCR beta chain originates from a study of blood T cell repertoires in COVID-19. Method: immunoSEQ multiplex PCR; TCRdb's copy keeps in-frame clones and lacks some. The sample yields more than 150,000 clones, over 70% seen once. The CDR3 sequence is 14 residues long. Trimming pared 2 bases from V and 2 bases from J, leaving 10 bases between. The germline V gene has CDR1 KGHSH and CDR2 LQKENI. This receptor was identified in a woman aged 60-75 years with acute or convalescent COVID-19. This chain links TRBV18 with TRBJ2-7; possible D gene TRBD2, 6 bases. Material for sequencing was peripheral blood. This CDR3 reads CASSPSGGTYEQYF. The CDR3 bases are TGTGCCAGCTCACCATCCGGGGGAACCTACGAGCAGTACTTC.